These 29 T cell receptor beta chains were sequenced from one sample in a study of neurological immune-mediated disorders. In TCRdb, the 5' RACE reads were re-called with MiXCR into one record per CDR3 protein. The table has tens of thousands of distinct CDR3 sequences, over 15% seen once; the top ten hold 15%. The source material was PBMCs. The receptors here all came from a woman aged 40 to 50 in good health.

There are a few counts of this clonotype. This chain joins TRBV5-1 and TRBJ2-3; TRBD1 matches at 7 bases. The CDR3 extends over 14 amino acids. V lost 4 bases and J lost 5; bases outside the gene matches: 7. CDR1 is SGHRS and CDR2 is YFSETQ in the germline V gene. CDR3 sequence (DNA): TGCGCCAGCAGCAGAACAGGGGAAGAAGATACGCAGTATTTT. This encodes CASSRTGEEDTQYF.

This clonotype was seen ten or more times. The gene calls are TRBV5-1 and TRBJ2-7, with D perhaps matching TRBD1 or TRBD2 (5 bases each). Per the germline V gene, CDR1 is SGHRS and CDR2 is YFSETQ. Trimming cost V 0 bases and J 3 bases, with 10 bases left between them. CDR3 length: 14 residues. CDR3 DNA: TGCGCCAGCAGCTTGGGTTTGGGGGTCTACGAGCAGTACTTC. It specifies CASSLGLGVYEQYF.

This clonotype was found a few times. A read error is possible here, since a much larger clone lies one base away. J is TRBJ2-5 and V is TRBV28; D is undetermined. The germline CDR1 and CDR2 sequences are MDHEN and SYDVKM. CDR3 length: 11 amino acids. The CDR3 region has the DNA TGTGCCAGCAGCGCGGTAGAGAACCAGTACTTC. Its translation is CASSAVENQYF.

This chain uses TRBV5-1 with TRBJ2-1; D gene ambiguous. V lost 1 base and J 1 base, leaving 9 bases between the germline ends. The germline CDR1 and CDR2 sequences are SGHRS and YFSETQ. This CDR3 comprises 15 residues. Here the CDR3 DNA reads TGCGCCAGCAGCTTGAGTCTTCAGTCCTACAATGAGCAGTTCTTC. This encodes CASSLSLQSYNEQFF.

This clonotype was recorded at least ten times. The rearrangement joins TRBV12-3 or TRBV12-4 to TRBJ2-7, with D perhaps TRBD1 (6 bases). CDR3 size: 14 residues. Trimming removed 3 bases from V and 3 bases from J, with 12 bases in between. CDR3 amino acids: CASSFNQGYYEQYF. In DNA, the CDR3 is TGTGCCAGCAGTTTCAATCAGGGGTACTACGAGCAGTACTTC.

This clonotype appeared many times. This rearrangement joins TRBV4-3 to TRBJ2-5, with D perhaps TRBD2 (5 bases). Germline values: CDR1 LGHNA, CDR2 YSLEER. This CDR3 has 14 residues. Trimming stripped 0 bases from V and 4 bases from J, with 9 bases between. The CDR3 sequence: CASSQDWSGETQYF. The CDR3 DNA sequence: TGCGCCAGCAGCCAAGACTGGAGCGGAGAGACCCAGTACTTC.

The gene calls are TRBV10-3 and TRBJ1-5; no clear D. V gave up 5 bases and J gave up 0 bases, with 14 bases separating them. The germline CDR1 and CDR2 sequences are ENHRY and SYGVKD. The CDR3 sequence is 16 residues long. CDR3: CAISTEPAGSNQPQHF. As DNA, the CDR3 is TGTGCCATCAGTACCGAGCCCGCAGGTAGCAATCAGCCCCAGCATTTT.

The chain employs TRBV11-2 and TRBJ2-5, with D tentatively TRBD2 (6 bases). The length of the CDR3 is 14 residues. V lost 7 bases to trimming and J lost 5 bases, with 17 bases between them. Germline V gene sequence: CDR1 SGHAT, CDR2 FQNNGV. This CDR3 reads CASTPPGRGETQYF. As DNA, the CDR3 is TGTGCCAGCACCCCGCCCGGCCGGGGGGAGACCCAGTACTTC.

The chain links TRBV4-2 to TRBJ2-5; 11 bases agree with TRBD1. The germline V gene has CDR1 LGHNA and CDR2 YNFKEQ. The CDR3 has 15 amino acids. V lost 8 bases and J lost 2; bases outside the gene matches: 7. The DNA of the CDR3 is TGTGCCAGCCAGGGGGACAGGGGGTATCAAGAGACCCAGTACTTC. It codes for CASQGDRGYQETQYF.

V usage is TRBV7-9 and J usage is TRBJ2-7; 10 bases are shared with TRBD2. Per germline, CDR1 SEHNR and CDR2 FQNEAQ (reference sequence). V shed 11 bases and J 4 bases; nucleotides not matched to a gene: 23. This CDR3 spans 18 amino acids. The CDR3 loop reads CAAPNPEISGGSIYEQYF. The DNA of the CDR3 is TGTGCCGCACCAAACCCAGAAATTAGCGGGGGGTCGATATACGAGCAGTACTTC.

This clonotype has ten or more counts. The chain uses TRBV6-2 or TRBV6-3 and TRBJ2-7; D remains unclear. This CDR3 region has 14 residues. CDR1 MNHEY and CDR2 SVGEGT come from the germline V gene. V was cut by 5 bases and J by 0 bases, with 11 bases left in between. CDR3 coding DNA: TGTGCCAGCAGTCAATCGCCAGGCTCCTACGAGCAGTACTTC. This sequence encodes CASSQSPGSYEQYF.

This clonotype was seen only a few times. The genes are TRBV20-1 and TRBJ2-7; TRBD1 matches 7 bases. The CDR3 length is 13 residues. Germline trimming cut 8 bases from V and 0 bases from J; bases unmatched to any gene: 7. CDR1 is DFQATT, CDR2 SNEGSKA, per germline (reference sequence). The CDR3, as DNA: TGCAGTTGTACCGGGACAGCCTCCTACGAGCAGTACTTC. Encoded protein: CSCTGTASYEQYF.

V is TRBV5-1 and J is TRBJ1-1; tentatively, D is TRBD1 (5 bases). The CDR3 runs to 13 residues. V shed 1 base and J shed 7 bases, with 11 bases lying between them. Germline loops: CDR1 SGHRS, CDR2 YFSETQ. CDR3 region: CASSLYRNLEAFF. For the CDR3, the DNA is TGCGCCAGCAGCTTGTACAGGAACCTTGAAGCTTTCTTT.

V gene TRBV20-1 combines with J gene TRBJ2-3; tentatively, D is TRBD2 (5 bases). Trimming took off 6 bases at V and 0 bases at J, with 13 bases between the two ends. The germline V gene has CDR1 DFQATT and CDR2 SNEGSKA (reference sequence). The CDR3 contains 14 residues. The CDR3 region has the DNA TGCAGTGCGCGGGCGGCAGAAAGCACAGATACGCAGTATTTT. It codes for CSARAAESTDTQYF.

The chain recombines TRBV20-1 with TRBJ2-2; D possibly matches TRBD1 or TRBD2 (5 bases each). This CDR3 contains 15 residues. V was clipped by 5 bases and J by 5 bases, with 18 bases between them. From germline, CDR1 is DFQATT and CDR2 SNEGSKA (reference sequence). Written as DNA, the CDR3 is TGCAGTGCTCGCTCGGGACGGACGAGTACCGGGGAGCTGTTTTTT. It translates to CSARSGRTSTGELFF.

This clonotype was recorded many times. The chain links TRBV7-8 to TRBJ1-6; D might be TRBD1 (6 bases). The germline V gene has CDR1 SGHVS and CDR2 FQNEAQ. Deletions cut 5 bases from V and 7 bases from J, with 12 bases between. The CDR3 has 14 amino acids. CDR3 DNA: TGTGCCAGCAGCCGGGACACATTAAATTCACCCCTCCACTTT. Protein product: CASSRDTLNSPLHF.

The V and J genes are TRBV5-5 and TRBJ2-1; D may be TRBD2 (5 bases). This CDR3 comprises 13 residues. CDR1 is SGHKS, CDR2 YYEKEE, per germline (reference sequence). The ends were cut back, 10 bases at V and 6 bases at J, with 17 bases in the middle. Here the CDR3 reads CACPGTRGNEQFF. CDR3 DNA: TGTGCCTGTCCCGGTACCCGGGGCAATGAGCAGTTCTTC.

This clonotype came up a few times. A read error may explain this, as a much larger clone is one base away. The V gene is TRBV7-8, the J gene TRBJ2-5; 11 bases align to TRBD2. Germline values: CDR1 SGHVS, CDR2 FQNEAQ. This CDR3 is built from 15 residues. V lost 4 bases and J lost 2; bases outside the gene matches: 3. The CDR3 DNA sequence: TGTGCCAGCAGCTCTAGCGGGGGGCAACAAGAGACCCAGTACTTC. This encodes CASSSSGGQQETQYF.

This clonotype has at least ten counts. CDR3 protein: CASSFDRGYGYTF. CDR3 coding DNA: TGTGCCAGCAGCTTTGACAGGGGCTATGGCTACACCTTC. J is TRBJ1-2 and V is TRBV5-5; 8 bases match TRBD1. The CDR3 length is 13 residues. J gave up 4 bases and V 2 bases, and 1 base lay outside the gene matches. Germline CDR1 and CDR2: SGHKS and YYEKEE (reference sequence).

This clonotype has a count of ten or more. The chain combines TRBV6-1 with TRBJ2-3; D unresolved. Per the germline V gene, CDR1 is MNHNS and CDR2 is SASEGT. CDR3 length equals 14 residues. The V and J ends lost 1 base and 2 bases respectively, with 7 bases between them. The CDR3 nucleotides read TGTGCCAGCAGTGAAGGGGGTCCCACAGATACGCAGTATTTT. Its protein is CASSEGGPTDTQYF.

This clonotype was picked up many times. The chain has TRBV20-1 and TRBJ2-1, with D perhaps given as TRBD1 or TRBD2 (6 bases each). Per the germline V gene, CDR1 is DFQATT and CDR2 is SNEGSKA (reference sequence). The ends were cut back, 0 bases at V and 9 bases at J, with 12 bases in the middle. The CDR3 extends over 13 amino acids. CDR3 DNA sequence: TGCAGTGCTAGAGATAACCGGGGGCCTGAGCAGTTCTTC. This encodes CSARDNRGPEQFF.

This clonotype was seen more than once but under ten times. CDR3 loop: CASSLVAGRPSTDTQYF. CDR3 DNA sequence: TGCGCCAGCAGCTTGGTGGCAGGGAGACCTAGCACAGATACGCAGTATTTT. V usage is TRBV5-1 and J usage is TRBJ2-3; D is possibly TRBD1 or TRBD2 (5 bases each). CDR3 size: 17 residues. CDR1 is SGHRS and CDR2 is YFSETQ in the germline V gene. V shed 0 bases and J shed 0 bases, with 14 bases lying between them.

The table lists this clonotype with many counts. The chain's CDR3 is CASSLLGAAEETQYF. The CDR3 DNA sequence: TGCGCCAGCAGCCTCCTGGGGGCAGCTGAAGAGACCCAGTACTTC. The rearrangement uses TRBV4-3 and TRBJ2-5, with a tentative D call TRBD1 (6 bases). With 4 bases removed from V and 3 bases from J, the gap between germline ends came to 15 bases. Germline lookup yields CDR1 LGHNA and CDR2 YSLEER. The CDR3 is 15 residues long.

In the case of this clonotype: Just one base apart from a much larger clone, this may be a read error. V usage is TRBV5-1 and J usage is TRBJ2-5; D not resolved. Trimming took 2 bases from V and 1 from J, leaving 12 bases between them. Germline CDR1 is SGHRS and CDR2 is YFSETQ. The CDR3 sequence is 15 residues long. DNA for the CDR3: TGCGCCAGCAGCTTTGGCGGCCACCCCCAAGAGACCCAGTACTTC. Residues: CASSFGGHPQETQYF.

The V call is TRBV28, the J call TRBJ2-5; weak D call: TRBD2 (6 bases). This CDR3 is 14 amino acids long. V was shortened by 3 bases and J by 2 bases, with 10 bases between the two germline ends. Germline-derived CDR1 and CDR2 are MDHEN and SYDVKM. The CDR3 DNA follows: TGTGCCAGCAGTTTGGGGGGTAAACAAGAGACCCAGTACTTC. This sequence encodes CASSLGGKQETQYF.

This clonotype was detected many times. The chain carries TRBV10-3 and TRBJ2-4; 8 positions match TRBD2. V lost 3 bases and J lost 15; bases outside the gene matches: 16. CDR1 ENHRY and CDR2 SYGVKD come from the germline V gene. This CDR3 is built from 15 residues. CDR3 residues: CAISDISSSAGGLYF. The CDR3 DNA sequence: TGTGCCATCAGTGACATATCATCTAGCGCGGGGGGCTTGTACTTC.

At least ten counts were recorded for this clonotype. The rearrangement links TRBV4-3 to TRBJ2-7, with 15 bases aligning to TRBD2. With V trimmed by 3 bases and J by 1 base, 7 bases remained unmatched. From germline, CDR1 is LGHNA and CDR2 YSLEER. There are 18 residues in the CDR3. The CDR3 sequence is CASSQGLAGGFSSYEQYF. In DNA, the CDR3 is TGCGCCAGCAGCCAGGGACTAGCGGGGGGCTTCTCGTCCTACGAGCAGTACTTC.

The CDR3 protein is CASYREPTNTGELFF. CDR3 sequence (DNA): TGCGCCAGCTACAGGGAACCAACGAACACCGGGGAGCTGTTTTTT. This sequence joins TRBV5-1 and TRBJ2-2, with a weak D call TRBD1 (6 bases). CDR3 length equals 15 residues. The germline gives CDR1 SGHRS, CDR2 YFSETQ. V shed 7 bases and J shed 0 bases, with 13 bases lying between them.

The chain couples TRBV19 to TRBJ1-1, with 9 bases matching TRBD1. This CDR3 has 17 residues. CDR1 is LNHDA and CDR2 is SQIVND in the germline V gene (reference sequence). The junction had 16 bases not matched to a gene; V was cut back by 6 bases and J by 5 bases. In DNA form, the CDR3 reads TGTGCCAGTAGCTTACCGGGACAGGGAGGGCCGAAGACTGAAGCTTTCTTT. Its translation is CASSLPGQGGPKTEAFF.